The source of this T cell receptor (beta chain) is a study of naive and memory T cell subsets. Germline V CDR1 and CDR2: SGHTA, FQGTGA. With 2 bases removed from V and 6 bases from J, the gap between germline ends came to 11 bases. The CDR3 has 14 amino acids. An equimolar mix of two oligonucleotides served as the beta constant-region primer for TRBC1 and TRBC2. The cDNA 3' end received a ligated single-stranded oligonucleotide carrying the SP2 primer and a 12-nucleotide UMI. Four rounds of PCR amplified the ligated cDNA using nested alpha and beta constant-region primers plus SP2. TCRdb re-called the UMI-ligation and nested PCR reads through MiXCR, storing one row per CDR3 protein. In the table there are about 90,000 distinct CDR3 sequences, about 6.5% of which are singletons.

The sequence was obtained from a human donor in good health. Input material: central memory CD4+ T cells from blood. The chain combines TRBV7-3 with TRBJ2-1; D gene uncertain. The chain's CDR3 is CASSLAHSGNEQFF. CDR3 coding DNA: TGTGCCAGCAGCTTAGCCCACAGTGGCAATGAGCAGTTCTTC.